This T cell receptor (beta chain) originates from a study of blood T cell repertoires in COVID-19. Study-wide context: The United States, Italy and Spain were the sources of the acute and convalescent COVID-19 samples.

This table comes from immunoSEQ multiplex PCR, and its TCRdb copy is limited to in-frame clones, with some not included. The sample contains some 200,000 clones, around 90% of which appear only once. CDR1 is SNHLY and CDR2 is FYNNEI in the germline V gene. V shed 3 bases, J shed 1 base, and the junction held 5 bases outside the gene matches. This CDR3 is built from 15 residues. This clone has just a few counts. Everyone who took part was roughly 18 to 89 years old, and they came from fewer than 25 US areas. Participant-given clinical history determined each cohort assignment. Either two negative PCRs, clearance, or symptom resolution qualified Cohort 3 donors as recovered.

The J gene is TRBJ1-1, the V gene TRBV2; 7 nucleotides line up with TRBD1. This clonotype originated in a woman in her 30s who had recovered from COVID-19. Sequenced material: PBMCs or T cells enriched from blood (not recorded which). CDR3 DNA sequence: TGTGCCAGCAGTGATAACAGGGGAAAGAACACTGAAGCTTTCTTT. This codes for CASSDNRGKNTEAFF.